The rows below give T cell receptor beta chains drawn from one sample of a study of T-cell memory formation after mild COVID-19. Each CDR3 protein is one row after TCRdb ran MiXCR on the 5' RACE reads. The sample shows 470,000 or so distinct CDR3 sequences, roughly 20% of them seen only once. The specimen was PBMCs or a T cell subset sorted from them (not recorded which). All receptors come from an adult woman who had mild COVID-19 (a few samples of this study predate the infection). Cell type and time point are not known. CDR3s include the opening cysteine and the closing phenylalanine or tryptophan. A D gene is named only where the DNA matches it firmly. Rows give clone size only sometimes, using once, few, many, or a class for an expanded clone.

size: NA; V: TRBV10-3; J: TRBJ2-3; D: TRBD2; DNA: TGTGCCATTAGCGGGAGAACGGAAGATACGCAGTATTTT; CDR3: CAISGRTEDTQYF
size: few; V: TRBV12-3/TRBV12-4; J: TRBJ1-6; D: TRBD1; DNA: TGTGCCAGCAGCACCCCAAGAAACAGGGGATCCTATAATTCACCCCTCCACTTT; CDR3: CASSTPRNRGSYNSPLHF
size: few; V: TRBV3-1; J: TRBJ1-2; D: NA; DNA: TGTGCCAGCAGCCAAGCCAGGAGAAACTATGGCTACACCTTC; CDR3: CASSQARRNYGYTF
size: few; V: TRBV19; J: TRBJ2-1; D: NA; DNA: TGTGCCAGTAGGAGGGATAGCTCCTACAATGAGCAGTTCTTC; CDR3: CASRRDSSYNEQFF
size: NA; V: TRBV7-3; J: TRBJ1-6; D: NA; DNA: TGTGCCAGCAGCCCCCCTCGAGGGAGGACCTACTCCTATAATTCACCCCTCCACTTT; CDR3: CASSPPRGRTYSYNSPLHF
size: few; V: TRBV20-1; J: TRBJ2-1; D: TRBD1; DNA: TGCAGTGGACAGGGTACGAGATCCTACAATGAGCAGTTCTTC; CDR3: CSGQGTRSYNEQFF
size: NA; V: TRBV7-3; J: TRBJ2-3; D: TRBD2; DNA: TGTGCCAGCAGCATGAGCGGGACTTTCACAGATACGCAGTATTTT; CDR3: CASSMSGTFTDTQYF
size: NA; V: TRBV6-1; J: TRBJ1-2; D: NA; DNA: TGTGCCAGCAGTGCAGCAGGCCTTAACTATGGCTACACCTTC; CDR3: CASSAAGLNYGYTF
size: few; V: TRBV20-1; J: TRBJ1-1; D: NA; DNA: TGCAGTGCTAGAGCGGTAGGGAAGAACACTGAAGCTTTCTTT; CDR3: CSARAVGKNTEAFF
size: NA; V: TRBV7-8; J: TRBJ2-2; D: NA; DNA: TGTGCCAGCAGCTTAGGGAGACTGGCTCGAGGCGGCACCGGGGAGCTGTTTTTT; CDR3: CASSLGRLARGGTGELFF
size: NA; V: TRBV20-1; J: TRBJ2-2; D: TRBD1; DNA: TGCAGTGCTTCCACGGACAGGGGTTACGGGGAGCTGTTTTTT; CDR3: CSASTDRGYGELFF
size: few; V: TRBV21-1; J: TRBJ2-7; D: NA; DNA: TGTGCCAGCAGCAAAGTACCGAGCTCCTACGAGCAGTACTTC; CDR3: CASSKVPSSYEQYF
size: few; V: TRBV4-1; J: TRBJ2-7; D: TRBD1; DNA: TGCGCCAGCAGCCCCCCCGGACAGGAAGGTCCTAAGGAGCAGTACTTC; CDR3: CASSPPGQEGPKEQYF
size: many; V: TRBV19; J: TRBJ2-7; D: NA; DNA: TGTGCCACCTCCCCGCTGACAGGCAACGAGCAGTACTTC; CDR3: CATSPLTGNEQYF
size: few; V: TRBV7-9; J: TRBJ2-1; D: NA; DNA: TGTGCCAGCGGATTTGGGTCGAGTGAGCAGTTCTTC; CDR3: CASGFGSSEQFF
size: NA; V: TRBV13; J: TRBJ1-5; D: TRBD1; DNA: TGTGCCAGCAGCTTCGGACAGGGTGATCAGCCCCAGCATTTT; CDR3: CASSFGQGDQPQHF